Listed below are T cell receptor beta chains from one sample, sequenced in a study of CD8+ T cells in alopecia areata. Clones were read by immunoSEQ multiplex PCR, and TCRdb kept only the in-frame ones, dropping some. The sample has 130,000 to 150,000 clones, approximately 51% seen once. This sample comprised CD4+ T cells sorted from blood, obtained at week 0. These receptor sequences come from a human donor with alopecia areata. Both conserved end residues are part of each CDR3. D genes are given only for firm matches. The size entry is marked missing in some rows and otherwise reads once, few, many or a size class.

d_gene,v_gene,j_gene,abundance,CDR3nt,CDR3aa
.,TRBV5-6,TRBJ1-1,.,TGTGCCAGCGGGGGCGGGGGCACTGAAGCTTTCTTT,CASGGGGTEAFF
.,TRBV28,TRBJ1-4,few,TGTGCCAGCAGACAAAGGGGGGAAAAACTGTTTTTT,CASRQRGEKLFF
TRBD1,TRBV29-1,TRBJ2-5,.,TGCAGCGTCGAATGGAACAGGGGTGAGACCCAGTACTTC,CSVEWNRGETQYF
.,TRBV18,TRBJ2-5,few,TGTGCCAGCTCACAGGGCACCCAAGAGACCCAGTACTTC,CASSQGTQETQYF
.,TRBV5-1,TRBJ2-7,.,TGCGCCAGCAGGCCCGGGACTCCTTCGCGGGGAGAGCAGTACTTC,CASRPGTPSRGEQYF
TRBD1,TRBV29-1,TRBJ2-7,.,TGCAGCGTTGAATTAGGGGGACAGGGGATCTTATACGAGCAGTACTTC,CSVELGGQGILYEQYF
.,TRBV5-1,TRBJ2-2,once,TGCGCCAGCAGCTTGGACAAGAATGGAGCGGGGGAGCTGTTTTTT,CASSLDKNGAGELFF
.,TRBV5-1,TRBJ1-2,.,TGCGCCAGCGGGGGGATCTATGGCTACACCTTC,CASGGIYGYTF
TRBD1,TRBV25-1,TRBJ2-1,few,TGTGCCAGCAGTGAGACGGCAGGGGGATTCGGAAATGAGCAGTTCTTC,CASSETAGGFGNEQFF
.,TRBV28,TRBJ2-2,few,TGTGCCAGCAAGGTACAGGGGAGGACCGGGGAGCTGTTTTTT,CASKVQGRTGELFF
.,TRBV21-1,TRBJ2-4,.,TGTGCCAGCAGCATGGGTTTCGGCGCCAAAAACATTCAGTACTTC,CASSMGFGAKNIQYF
.,TRBV7-9,TRBJ1-1,.,TGTGCCAGCAGCTTAGCAGGGAATGGTGAAGCTTTCTTT,CASSLAGNGEAFF
.,TRBV15,TRBJ2-7,.,TGTGCCACCAGCGGCCGGCGCCCGCCCTACGAGCAGTACTTC,CATSGRRPPYEQYF
.,TRBV10-3,TRBJ2-5,.,TGTGCCATCAGTGGGACAGAAGAGACCCAGTACTTC,CAISGTEETQYF
TRBD2,TRBV30,TRBJ2-3,.,TGTGCCTGGAGTTTCGGGGCTAGCGGGGCGCCTGATACGCAGTATTTT,CAWSFGASGAPDTQYF